One sample yielded the 12 T cell receptor beta chains listed below, sequenced in a study of glioma-infiltrating T cells (TCRdb year 2016). Sequencing was performed on an Illumina MiSeq. The iRepertoire nested amplicon-rescue multiplex PCR (arm-PCR) platform was used to amplify TCR alpha and beta CDR3 regions from RNA. TCRdb redid the processing of the public reads, applying fastp at Q25 and MiXCR, and retained in-frame beta chains. Every entry covers one CDR3 protein and lists the most common genes and DNA from its rows. The sample table contains 400,000 or so distinct CDR3 sequences; only one count was recorded for around 45% of them. The ten largest clones capture more than 10% of the sample. Sequencing was carried out using glioma tissue, nonneoplastic brain tissue, or PBMCs (not recorded which). The receptors were sampled from a human donor with low-grade glioma or glioblastoma, undergoing nonglioma brain surgery, or in good health (not recorded which).

This clonotype was detected a few times. J is TRBJ2-3 and V is TRBV7-6, with TRBD2 matching over 10 bases. CDR1 is SGHVS and CDR2 is FNYEAQ in the germline V gene. The CDR3 length is 16 residues. J gave up 5 bases and V 2 bases, and 7 bases lay outside the gene matches. CDR3 nucleotide sequence: TGTGCCAGCAGCTTATTTGCCCCTAGCGGGAGAGATACGCAGTATTTT. Translated: CASSLFAPSGRDTQYF.

This chain uses TRBV20-1 with TRBJ2-1, with D perhaps given as TRBD1 or TRBD2 (5 bases each). There are 17 residues in the CDR3. With 1 base removed from V and 2 bases from J, the gap between germline ends came to 18 bases. CDR1 is DFQATT and CDR2 is SNEGSKA in the germline V gene (reference sequence). CDR3 residues: CSARARGTADAYNEQFF. CDR3 nucleotide sequence: TGCAGTGCTAGAGCCCGGGGCACCGCCGACGCCTACAATGAGCAGTTCTTC.

This clonotype was picked up many times. V is TRBV28 and J is TRBJ1-2; 8 nucleotides agree with TRBD1. Germline V lookup: CDR1 MDHEN, CDR2 SYDVKM. CDR3 length: 15 amino acids. After removal of 6 bases from V and 4 bases from J, the junction contained 10 bases not matched to a gene. The CDR3 DNA reads as TGTGCCAGCAGCTCCCGACAGGGGTTCAGCTATGGCTACACCTTC. As protein: CASSSRQGFSYGYTF.

This clonotype has at least ten counts. The V and J genes are TRBV27 and TRBJ1-1; the match to TRBD1 covers 7 bases. The junction had 8 bases not matched to a gene; V was cut back by 6 bases and J by 4 bases. Germline values: CDR1 MNHEY, CDR2 SMNVEV (reference sequence). The CDR3 contains 14 residues. Here the CDR3 reads CASRSRGPFTEAFF. CDR3 DNA: TGTGCCAGCAGAAGTAGGGGGCCTTTCACTGAAGCTTTCTTT.

This clonotype was detected many times. The V gene is TRBV3-1, the J gene TRBJ2-5; tentative D call: TRBD2 (6 bases). CDR3 size: 15 residues. Germline V lookup: CDR1 LGHDT, CDR2 YNNKEL (reference sequence). V lost 5 bases and J 5 bases, leaving 18 bases between the germline ends. The CDR3 is CASSSRTQGGETQYF. In DNA form, the CDR3 reads TGTGCCAGCAGCTCCCGGACACAAGGAGGGGAGACCCAGTACTTC.

The rearrangement links TRBV7-9 to TRBJ2-7, with D tentatively TRBD1 (6 bases). The CDR3 has 14 amino acids. V was cut by 5 bases and J by 2 bases, with 13 bases left in between. Germline CDR1 SEHNR, CDR2 FQNEAQ (reference sequence). CDR3 coding DNA: TGTGCCAGCAGCCCTCAGGGGCTGCCCTACGAGCAGTACTTC. Protein sequence: CASSPQGLPYEQYF.

This clonotype has only a few counts. This CDR3 reads CASSPLVGGGGEQFF. As DNA, the CDR3 is TGTGCCAGCAGTCCCCTAGTGGGCGGGGGGGGGGAGCAGTTCTTC. The rearrangement links TRBV2 to TRBJ2-1; 9 bases agree with TRBD2. Germline V gene sequence: CDR1 SNHLY, CDR2 FYNNEI. V shed 5 bases, J shed 10 bases, and the junction held 12 bases outside the gene matches. The CDR3 totals 15 residues.

This clonotype has only a few counts. Since a much larger clone is just one base distant, this may be a read error. The rearrangement uses TRBV6-2 or TRBV6-3 and TRBJ2-4; D remains ambiguous. V was trimmed by 2 bases and J by 11 bases, leaving 10 bases between them. This CDR3 has 12 amino acids. The germline V gene has CDR1 MNHEY and CDR2 SVGEGT. The CDR3 loop reads CASSYPPVVQYF. CDR3 sequence (DNA): TGTGCCAGCAGTTACCCCCCTGTTGTTCAGTACTTC.

This clonotype occurred many times. This chain connects TRBV6-2 or TRBV6-3 to TRBJ1-2, with 9 bases matching TRBD1. The CDR3 is 14 residues long. Germline V lookup: CDR1 MNHEY, CDR2 SVGEGT. Trimming removed 2 bases from V and 6 bases from J; junction bases left unmatched: 4. The CDR3 reads CASSYSRTGDGYTF. CDR3 in DNA: TGTGCCAGCAGTTACAGCCGGACAGGGGATGGCTACACCTTC.

For this clonotype: A much larger clone differs from this one at a single base, so this may be a read error. This chain connects TRBV20-1 to TRBJ1-1, with D possibly being TRBD1 (5 bases). From germline, CDR1 is DFQATT and CDR2 SNEGSKA (reference sequence). This CDR3 has 13 residues. This CDR3 reads CSARVGEDTGAFF. DNA of the CDR3: TGCAGTGCTAGAGTAGGGGAGGACACTGGAGCTTTCTTT.

Only one count was recorded for this clonotype. The gene calls are TRBV28 and TRBJ1-1, with D possibly TRBD1 on 6 matching bases. Trimming took off 11 bases at V and 0 bases at J, with 25 bases between the two ends. CDR3 length: 17 residues. CDR1 and CDR2 from the germline V gene are MDHEN and SYDVKM. CDR3 protein: CAFSQVGAEKMNTEAFF. The CDR3 coding sequence is TGTGCCTTCTCTCAAGTGGGGGCGGAGAAAATGAACACTGAAGCTTTCTTT.

The sample holds many counts of this clonotype. This chain joins TRBV6-1 and TRBJ2-3; 11 positions match TRBD2. V gave up 8 bases and J gave up 1 base; unmatched junction bases: 5. Germline V gene lookup returns CDR1 MNHNS and CDR2 SASEGT. The CDR3 is made up of 15 amino acids. CDR3 bases: TGTGCCAGCGCTCTACTAGCGGGAGGCACAGATACGCAGTATTTT. As protein: CASALLAGGTDTQYF.